This T cell receptor (beta chain) appears in the sequencing data of a study of blood T cell repertoires in COVID-19. Study in general: T cells, B-cell-depleted T cells, or PBMCs supplied cDNA or gDNA.

Measured with immunoSEQ multiplex PCR; TCRdb has only the in-frame clones, and not every one. Of 200,000 to 250,000 clones listed, about 80% are singletons. The CDR3 extends over 13 amino acids. Germline assignment: CDR1 SQVTM and CDR2 ANQGSEA. V trimming: 7 bases; J trimming: 4 bases; junction bases outside the gene matches: 5. Sequences were obtained from peripheral blood. The receptor was isolated from a woman aged 60-75 years with acute or convalescent COVID-19. The V and J genes are TRBV29-1 and TRBJ2-2, with 8 positions matching TRBD1. The CDR3 DNA reads TGCAGCGCGGACAGGGTTAGCACCGGGGAGCTGTTTTTT. The encoded protein is CSADRVSTGELFF.